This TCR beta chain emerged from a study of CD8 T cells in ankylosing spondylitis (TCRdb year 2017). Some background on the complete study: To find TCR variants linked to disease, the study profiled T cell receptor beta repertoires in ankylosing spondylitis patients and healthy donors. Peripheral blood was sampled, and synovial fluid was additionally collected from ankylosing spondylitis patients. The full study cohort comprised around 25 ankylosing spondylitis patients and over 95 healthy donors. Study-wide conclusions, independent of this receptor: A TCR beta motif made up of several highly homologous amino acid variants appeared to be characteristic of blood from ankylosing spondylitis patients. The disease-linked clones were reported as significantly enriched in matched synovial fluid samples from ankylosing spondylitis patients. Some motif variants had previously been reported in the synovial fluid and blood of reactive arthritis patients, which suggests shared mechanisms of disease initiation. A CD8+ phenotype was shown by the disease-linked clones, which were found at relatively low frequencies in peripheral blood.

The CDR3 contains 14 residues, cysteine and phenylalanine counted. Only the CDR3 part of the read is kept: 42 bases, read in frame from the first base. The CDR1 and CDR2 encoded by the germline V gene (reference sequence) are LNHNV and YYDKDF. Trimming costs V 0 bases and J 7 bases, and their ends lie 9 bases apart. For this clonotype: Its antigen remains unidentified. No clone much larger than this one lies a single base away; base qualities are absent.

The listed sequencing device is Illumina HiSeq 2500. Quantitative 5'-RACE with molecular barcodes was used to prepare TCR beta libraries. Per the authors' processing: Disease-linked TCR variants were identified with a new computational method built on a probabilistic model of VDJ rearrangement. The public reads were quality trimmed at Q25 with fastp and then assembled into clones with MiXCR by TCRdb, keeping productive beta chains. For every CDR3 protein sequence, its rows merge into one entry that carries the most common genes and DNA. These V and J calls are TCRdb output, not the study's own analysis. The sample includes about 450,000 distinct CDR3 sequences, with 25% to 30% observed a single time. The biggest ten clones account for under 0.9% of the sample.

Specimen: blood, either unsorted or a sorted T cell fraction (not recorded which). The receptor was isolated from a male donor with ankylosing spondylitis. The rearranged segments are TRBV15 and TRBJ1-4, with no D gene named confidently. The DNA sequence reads TGTGCCACCAGCAGAGAAGAAGGGTTTGAAAAACTGTTTTTT. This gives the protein CATSREEGFEKLFF.